The present TCR beta chain was sequenced within a study of blood T cell repertoires in COVID-19. Study-level background: The origin of the acute and convalescent COVID-19 samples was the United States, Italy and Spain.

Measured with immunoSEQ multiplex PCR; TCRdb has only the in-frame clones, and not every one. The top ten hold around 7% of the sample, which has 190,000 or so clones, around nine tenths seen once. Germline lookup yields CDR1 LGHDT and CDR2 YNNKEL (reference sequence). Trimming stripped 6 bases from V and 1 base from J, with 12 bases between. This CDR3 region has 14 residues. The sequence was collected from a man aged 40-49 years with acute or convalescent COVID-19. Sequenced sample: peripheral blood. This chain links TRBV3-1 (or the pseudogene TRBV3-2) with TRBJ1-1; D call uncertain. In DNA form, the CDR3 reads TGTGCCAGCAGGCCCTCTACAGCGAACACTGAAGCTTTCTTT. Translating gives CASRPSTANTEAFF.